These 7 T cell receptor beta chains were all obtained from the same sample, sequenced in a study of T cell responses to AZD1222 COVID-19 vaccine. Sequencing used immunoSEQ multiplex PCR; TCRdb keeps in-frame clones, though not all of them. This sample has about 130,000 clones, with approximately 92% found just once. The material sequenced was peripheral blood, taken 28 days after the second AZD1222 dose. These receptors were obtained from an adult who received the AZD1222 COVID-19 vaccine.

The V gene is TRBV12-3 or TRBV12-4, the J gene TRBJ1-3; D is uncertain. The CDR3 is made up of 13 amino acids. V gave up 7 bases and J gave up 0 bases, with 7 bases separating them. This CDR3 is CASIPYSGNTIYF. The DNA for the CDR3 is TGTGCCAGCATACCGTACTCTGGAAACACCATATATTTT.

This sequence joins TRBV4-1 and TRBJ2-3; D is undetermined. The germline V gene has CDR1 MGHRA and CDR2 YSYEKL. The length of the CDR3 is 16 residues. Trimming stripped 1 base from V and 7 bases from J, with 18 bases between. The CDR3 coding sequence is TGCGCCAGCAGCCAAGCCGAGGCAATTCAGTCCAATACGCAGTATTTT. Translation: CASSQAEAIQSNTQYF.

This clone was recorded only once. This chain joins TRBV2 and TRBJ1-5; D remains unclear. The CDR3 is made up of 14 amino acids. Germline V gene sequence: CDR1 SNHLY, CDR2 FYNNEI. The V gene lost 7 bases and the J gene lost 5 bases, with 15 bases spanning the gap. CDR3 protein: CASKSAGVDQPQHF. CDR3 bases: TGTGCCAGCAAGAGCGCGGGTGTGGATCAGCCCCAGCATTTT.

CDR3 protein: CASSISWKNTEAFF. The CDR3 DNA reads as TGTGCCAGCAGCATCTCTTGGAAGAACACTGAAGCTTTCTTT. The chain carries TRBV5-8 and TRBJ1-1; D is uncertain. Trimming stripped 4 bases from V and 1 base from J, with 11 bases between. The CDR3 totals 14 residues. Germline V gene sequence: CDR1 SGHTS, CDR2 YDEGEE.

The chain joins TRBV25-1 to TRBJ1-1; no firm D call. CDR3 length: 12 residues. Trimming took 6 bases from V and 1 from J, leaving 6 bases between them. Germline V gene sequence: CDR1 MGHDK, CDR2 SYGVNS. Here the CDR3 reads CASRKENTEAFF. CDR3 nucleotide sequence: TGTGCCAGCAGAAAGGAGAACACTGAAGCTTTCTTT. The full variable domain, with the rest looked up from reference TRBV25-1 and TRBJ1-1, is EADIYQTPRYLVIGTGKKITLECSQTMGHDKMYWYQQDPGMELHLIHYSYGVNSTEKGDLSSESTVSRIRTEHFPLTLESARPSHTSQYLCASRKENTEAFFGQGTRLTVV.

J is TRBJ1-1 and V is TRBV28; TRBD1 might be the D (6 bases). Trimming shortened V by 8 bases and J by 3 bases, and 10 bases separated the two germline ends. Germline V CDR1 and CDR2: MDHEN, SYDVKM. The CDR3 contains 12 residues. CDR3 DNA: TGTGCCAGCGGAGGGGGACACACTGAAGCTTTCTTT. It codes for CASGGGHTEAFF.

V and J are TRBV30 and TRBJ1-3; maybe TRBD1 (5 bases). Germline loops: CDR1 GTSNPN, CDR2 SVGIG (reference sequence). Trimming removed 3 bases at V and 0 bases at J, with 15 bases between. CDR3 length: 16 amino acids. CDR3 sequence: CAWSPPGGDSGNTIYF. The CDR3 region has the DNA TGTGCCTGGAGCCCTCCCGGGGGAGACTCTGGAAACACCATATATTTT.